Presented here are 26 T cell receptor beta chains from one specimen sequenced in a study of post-analysis software for immune sequencing data. Overall study results and limits: Patients carried roughly 5 TRBV segments more frequently than controls did, and TRBV5-6, TRBV5-1 and TRBV20-1 were among them.

The antigens of these receptors remain unknown. Incorporated into the TCR beta cDNA libraries were unique molecular identifiers, which served to reduce PCR and sequencing biases. MiXCR, run by TCRdb on the PCR reads, gives a single entry per CDR3 protein. The sample lists around 710,000 distinct CDR3 sequences, just over 45% occurring once. Sequences were obtained from blood. The receptors derive from a girl aged 10 to 17 with multiple sclerosis.

This clonotype was seen more than once but under ten times. The V gene is TRBV27, the J gene TRBJ2-7; 7 positions match TRBD2. This CDR3 contains 16 residues. The ends lost 4 bases at V and 0 bases at J; junction bases unmatched: 9. CDR1 is MNHEY, CDR2 SMNVEV, per germline (reference sequence). DNA of the CDR3: TGTGCCAGCAGTTCCCCGGGGGGTAGGAGCTCCTACGAGCAGTACTTC. It specifies CASSSPGGRSSYEQYF.

The rearrangement links TRBV20-1 to TRBJ2-1; TRBD1 might be the D (5 bases). Trimming cost V 4 bases and J 10 bases, with 23 bases left between them. This CDR3 region has 15 residues. Germline V gene data show CDR1 as DFQATT and CDR2 as SNEGSKA (reference sequence). Here the CDR3 DNA reads TGCAGTGCTACCCCGACAGAACCGAAACCCTACGAGCAGTTCTTC. Protein sequence: CSATPTEPKPYEQFF.

V gene TRBV5-1 combines with J gene TRBJ2-7, with TRBD2 matching over 10 bases. Germline V gives CDR1 SGHRS, CDR2 YFSETQ. The CDR3 loop spans 17 amino acids. The J segment lost 3 bases and the V segment lost 1 base, leaving 10 bases of the junction unmatched. The CDR3 here is CASSLTGHGLADYEQYF. The CDR3 DNA reads TGCGCCAGCAGCTTGACGGGGCATGGACTAGCGGACTACGAGCAGTACTTC.

Concerning this clonotype: Relative to the germline gene, one junction end is altered; a read error may explain this. The V call is TRBV13, the J call TRBJ2-3; a possible D gene is TRBD1 (6 bases). The CDR3 totals 12 residues. The V gene's germline CDR1 is PRHDT and CDR2 FYEKMQ (reference sequence). In DNA form, the CDR3 reads TGTGCCGGCAGCCCACAGGGAGATACGCAGTATTTT. Translation gives CAGSPQGDTQYF.

This clonotype was seen a few times. The V gene is TRBV9, the J gene TRBJ2-7; 7 bases align to TRBD1. This CDR3 spans 16 amino acids. V shed 4 bases and J 3 bases; nucleotides not matched to a gene: 13. Per germline, CDR1 SGDLS and CDR2 YYNGEE. The CDR3 reads CASSPTRGRGSYEQYF. The CDR3 coding sequence is TGTGCCAGCAGCCCCACTCGGGGCAGGGGGAGCTACGAGCAGTACTTC.

This clonotype was found a few times. The CDR3 loop is CAILIDTQYF. DNA for the CDR3: TGTGCCATCCTGATTGATACGCAGTATTTT. V gene TRBV7-9 combines with J gene TRBJ2-3; D uncertain. The CDR3 extends over 10 amino acids. Trimming removed 10 bases at V and 6 bases at J, with 8 bases between. Germline V gene lookup returns CDR1 SEHNR and CDR2 FQNEAQ (reference sequence).

The chain is built from TRBV5-5 and TRBJ1-6; D remains unclear. V was trimmed by 4 bases and J by 5 bases, leaving 4 bases between them. CDR3 length: 12 residues. Germline CDR1 reads SGHKS; CDR2 reads YYEKEE (reference sequence). CDR3 in amino acids: CASSRDNSPLHF. The CDR3 region has the DNA TGTGCCAGCAGCAGGGATAATTCACCCCTCCACTTT.

The chain's CDR3 is CASSLTITYEQYF. CDR3 nucleotide sequence: TGTGCCAGCAGCTTAACCATAACCTACGAGCAGTACTTC. The rearrangement uses TRBV7-9 and TRBJ2-7; D not certain. Germline V lookup: CDR1 SEHNR, CDR2 FQNEAQ (reference sequence). There are 13 residues in the CDR3. Trimming stripped 2 bases from V and 2 bases from J, with 7 bases between.

Only a few counts were recorded for this clonotype. The germline gene is not matched at one end of the junction; a read error may be the cause. J is TRBJ2-5 and V is TRBV5-5, with 9 bases matching TRBD2. Looked up from germline, CDR1 is SGHKS and CDR2 is YYEKEE (reference sequence). The CDR3 has 16 residues. The CDR3 DNA follows: TGTGCCGGCAGCTTGGAGAGCGGGAGGCCTCAAGAGACCCAGTACTTC. This codes for CAGSLESGRPQETQYF.

The rearrangement links TRBV27 to TRBJ2-7, with 13 bases aligning to TRBD2. The V and J ends lost 0 bases and 4 bases, in that order; junction bases with no gene match: 6. The CDR3 is made up of 17 amino acids. Germline CDR1 MNHEY, CDR2 SMNVEV (reference sequence). CDR3 sequence reads: CASSLSGLAGAGYEQYF. CDR3 in DNA: TGTGCCAGCAGTTTATCCGGACTAGCGGGAGCGGGGTACGAGCAGTACTTC.

The CDR3 coding sequence is TGCAGTGCTAGGGCTAGCGGGAGGAGCTCCTACAATGAGCAGTTCTTC. This translates into CSARASGRSSYNEQFF. The chain couples TRBV20-1 to TRBJ2-1, with TRBD2 matching over 11 bases. The CDR3 totals 16 residues. Trimming removed 3 bases from V and 0 bases from J; junction bases left unmatched: 4. Germline values: CDR1 DFQATT, CDR2 SNEGSKA (reference sequence).

The J gene is TRBJ2-3, the V gene TRBV3-1; 8 bases are shared with TRBD2. V lost 1 base, J lost 3 bases, and 6 bases stayed unmatched. The CDR3 covers 16 residues. Germline V gives CDR1 LGHDT, CDR2 YNNKEL (reference sequence). CDR3 sequence (DNA): TGTGCCAGCAGCCAAGTGGCGGGAGGAGTAACAGATACGCAGTATTTT. Its translation is CASSQVAGGVTDTQYF.

The rearrangement links TRBV5-1 to TRBJ2-3; D is ambiguous. Trimming shortened V by 1 base and J by 4 bases, and 10 bases separated the two germline ends. Per the germline V gene, CDR1 is SGHRS and CDR2 is YFSETQ. The CDR3 is 14 amino acids. The CDR3 is CASSLTTAADTQYF. CDR3 bases: TGCGCCAGCAGCTTGACGACCGCGGCAGATACGCAGTATTTT.

The rearrangement uses TRBV3-1 and TRBJ2-7; D uncertain. Trimming left V 0 bases short and J 2 bases short, with 11 bases between. CDR1 is LGHDT, CDR2 YNNKEL, per germline (reference sequence). This CDR3 region has 15 residues. The CDR3 here is CASSQDPLDPYEQYF. Written as DNA, the CDR3 is TGTGCCAGCAGCCAAGACCCGCTGGACCCCTACGAGCAGTACTTC.

This clonotype was picked up one time. The chain links TRBV24-1 to TRBJ2-7; D is unclear. Per the germline V gene, CDR1 is KGHDR and CDR2 is SFDVKD. This CDR3 has 12 amino acids. V was cut by 3 bases and J by 7 bases, with 9 bases left in between. In DNA form, the CDR3 reads TGTGCCACCAGTGATGCTACGTATGAGCAGTACTTC. Amino acid sequence: CATSDATYEQYF.

The sample holds a few counts of this clonotype. The V and J genes are TRBV20-1 and TRBJ1-2; no firm D call. This CDR3 has 12 amino acids. V lost 4 bases to trimming and J lost 1 base, with 7 bases between them. From germline, CDR1 is DFQATT and CDR2 SNEGSKA (reference sequence). As DNA, the CDR3 is TGCAGTGCTACGGGCCATAACTATGGCTACACCTTC. Its protein product is CSATGHNYGYTF.

Remarks on this clonotype: One end of the junction does not line up with germline, which may come from a read error. The rearrangement joins TRBV29-1 to TRBJ2-1; 12 nucleotides line up with TRBD2. Germline values: CDR1 SQVTM, CDR2 ANQGSEA. The CDR3 totals 14 residues. The DNA of the CDR3 is TGCAGCGTTGTTCTAGCGGGAGGGTACAATGGGCAGTTCTTC. This encodes CSVVLAGGYNGQFF.

This chain links TRBV9 with TRBJ2-7, with a possible D match to TRBD2 (6 bases). Between the trimmed V and J ends, which lost 4 bases and 0 bases, there was a span of 17 bases. This CDR3 region has 16 residues. Germline loops: CDR1 SGDLS, CDR2 YYNGEE. CDR3 coding DNA: TGTGCCAGCAGCCAAGACCCCGCTAGCGTCTCCTACGAGCAGTACTTC. Translated, it gives CASSQDPASVSYEQYF. Using reference TRBV9 and TRBJ2-7 for the parts outside the CDR3, the full variable domain is DSGVTQTPKHLITATGQRVTLRCSPRSGDLSVYWYQQSLDQGLQFLIQYYNGEERAKGNILERFSAQQFPDLHSELNLSSLELGDSALYFCASSQDPASVSYEQYFGPGTRLTVT.

The chain uses TRBV5-1 and TRBJ1-1, with D perhaps TRBD1 (6 bases). The germline gives CDR1 SGHRS, CDR2 YFSETQ. The CDR3 spans 14 residues. The V end was cut by 0 bases, the J end by 5 bases, with 11 bases between. In DNA form, the CDR3 reads TGCGCCAGCAGCTTGGCGGACAGTGATACTGAAGCTTTCTTT. Its protein product is CASSLADSDTEAFF.

The V call is TRBV20-1, the J call TRBJ2-1, with 8 bases that match TRBD2. Germline CDR1 is DFQATT and CDR2 is SNEGSKA (reference sequence). With V trimmed by 5 bases and J by 1 base, 10 bases remained unmatched. The length of the CDR3 is 16 residues. The CDR3, as DNA: TGCAGTGCTCGTCTAGCGGGTCATAATTCCTACAATGAGCAGTTCTTC. This encodes CSARLAGHNSYNEQFF.

V gene TRBV12-3 or TRBV12-4 combines with J gene TRBJ2-3; D possibly corresponds to TRBD1 (6 bases). Trimming removed 3 bases from V and 1 base from J, with 20 bases in between. This CDR3 is 18 amino acids long. The CDR3 bases are TGTGCCAGCAGTTTCCTTAGGACAAATAAGGGGGGCACAGATACGCAGTATTTT. Amino acid sequence: CASSFLRTNKGGTDTQYF.

This clonotype came up a few times. This sequence joins TRBV7-2 and TRBJ2-5, with unresolved D. CDR3 length: 13 residues. The germline gives CDR1 SGHTA, CDR2 FQGNSA. V lost 2 bases, J lost 7 bases, and 11 bases lay in between. The CDR3: CASSLLGVATQYF. DNA for the CDR3: TGTGCCAGCAGCTTATTAGGAGTTGCGACCCAGTACTTC.

The V and J genes are TRBV6-6 and TRBJ2-5; 8 nucleotides line up with TRBD1. The DNA matches TRBJ2-7 better at its end, which makes the J call doubtful. Germline V lookup: CDR1 MNHNY, CDR2 SVGAGI (reference sequence). CDR3 length equals 15 residues. In nucleotides, the CDR3 is TGTGCCAGCAGAACGGACAGGGCTCCAACCTACGAGCAGTACTTC. Protein product: CASRTDRAPTYEQYF.

This clonotype was detected only a few times. One end of the junction does not line up with germline, which may come from a read error. The chain recombines TRBV3-1 with TRBJ2-2; no reliable D call. CDR1 LGHDT and CDR2 YNNKEL come from the germline V gene (reference sequence). The length of the CDR3 is 12 residues. CDR3 in DNA: TGTACCAGCAGCCCTAACACCGGGGAGCTGTTTTTT. Translation gives CTSSPNTGELFF.

Only a few counts were recorded for this clonotype. This chain uses TRBV18 with TRBJ1-2; D is unresolved. The V gene's germline CDR1 is KGHSH and CDR2 LQKENI. This CDR3 is built from 13 residues. Trimming left V 2 bases short and J 6 bases short, with 10 bases between. The CDR3 loop reads CASSPTPGDGYTF. DNA of the CDR3: TGTGCCAGCTCACCAACCCCCGGCGATGGCTACACCTTC.

This chain connects TRBV7-3 to TRBJ2-1, with 9 positions matching TRBD1. The CDR3 has 14 residues. Germline-derived CDR1 and CDR2 are SGHTA and FQGTGA. The J segment lost 7 bases and the V segment lost 5 bases, leaving 6 bases of the junction unmatched. CDR3 residues: CASSHGTGRNEQFF. For the CDR3, the DNA is TGTGCCAGCAGCCATGGGACAGGGAGGAATGAGCAGTTCTTC.